These T cell receptor beta chains were read from a single sample in a study of identical twins. In TCRdb, the 5' RACE reads were re-called with MiXCR into one record per CDR3 protein. There are around 240,000 distinct CDR3 sequences in the sample; over 9.5% occur only once, and less than 12% lies in the top ten. Sequenced: memory T cells sorted from blood. Receptor source: a man between 45 and 60 years old in good health. Each CDR3 is given with its conserved first and last residue. The D gene is left open where the match is weak. A clone size is listed for some rows: how often the clone was seen (once, few, many), or a class if it is expanded.

TRBV6-5	TRBJ2-5	few	.	CASSYELGEETQYF	TGTGCCAGCAGTTACGAGTTAGGGGAAGAGACCCAGTACTTC
TRBV30	TRBJ2-2	many	.	CARRYTGELFF	TGTGCCCGAAGGTACACCGGGGAGCTGTTTTTT
TRBV9	TRBJ1-6	few	.	CASSERALGNSPLHF	TGTGCCAGCAGCGAACGGGCCCTGGGGAATTCACCCCTCCACTTT
TRBV6-2/TRBV6-3	TRBJ1-5	.	.	CASSYTGRQPQHF	TGTGCCAGCAGTTACACGGGAAGGCAGCCCCAGCATTTT
TRBV4-1	TRBJ2-7	.	.	CASSQDGPGQKYEQYF	TGCGCCAGCAGCCAAGATGGCCCGGGACAAAAATACGAGCAGTACTTC
TRBV20-1	TRBJ2-5	many	.	CSAGPSHGGFGETQYF	TGCAGTGCTGGGCCTAGCCACGGGGGATTTGGTGAGACCCAGTACTTC
TRBV5-1	TRBJ1-2	many	.	CASSRDISNYGYTF	TGCGCCAGCAGCCGGGACATCTCTAACTATGGCTACACCTTC
TRBV5-1	TRBJ2-3	.	TRBD2	CASSKERGFTDTQYF	TGCGCCAGCAGCAAAGAGCGGGGGTTCACAGATACGCAGTATTTT
TRBV4-3	TRBJ2-1	many	.	CASSQEQSAMGNEQFF	TGCGCCAGCAGCCAAGAACAGAGTGCCATGGGCAATGAGCAGTTCTTC
TRBV7-2	TRBJ2-1	.	.	CASSSTSFPLNEQFF	TGTGCCAGCAGCTCTACTAGTTTCCCCCTTAATGAGCAGTTCTTC
TRBV20-1	TRBJ1-2	many	TRBD1	CSASNPWDRDYGYTF	TGCAGTGCTAGTAACCCCTGGGACAGAGACTATGGCTACACCTTC
TRBV29-1	TRBJ2-1	many	.	CSSPGVGVGLYNEQFF	TGCAGCTCTCCCGGGGTGGGCGTTGGGTTATACAATGAGCAGTTCTTC
TRBV20-1	TRBJ2-1	many	.	CSVLGRRGSYNEQFF	TGCAGTGTCCTAGGACGGAGGGGCTCCTACAATGAGCAGTTCTTC
TRBV7-8	TRBJ2-7	.	TRBD1	CASSSLRDRGYEQYF	TGTGCCAGCAGCTCCTTAAGGGACAGGGGATACGAGCAGTACTTC
TRBV20-1	TRBJ1-5	.	.	CSARPPGIRGNQPQHF	TGCAGTGCTAGACCACCGGGCATCAGAGGGAATCAGCCCCAGCATTTT
TRBV7-9	TRBJ2-7	.	TRBD2	CASSWGGFEEQYF	TGTGCCAGCAGCTGGGGGGGGTTCGAGGAGCAGTACTTC
TRBV15	TRBJ2-1	few	TRBD2	CATSSSGAYNEQFF	TGTGCCACCAGCTCTAGCGGAGCCTACAATGAGCAGTTCTTC
TRBV5-1	TRBJ2-1	.	.	CASSGTLRAYNEQFF	TGCGCCAGCAGCGGCACCCTGAGAGCCTACAATGAGCAGTTCTTC
TRBV19	TRBJ2-1	few	TRBD1	CASSAGQGFEQFF	TGTGCCAGTAGTGCAGGACAGGGTTTTGAGCAGTTCTTC
TRBV6-1	TRBJ1-4	.	TRBD1	CASNQGVGEKLFF	TGTGCCAGCAATCAGGGGGTAGGCGAAAAACTGTTTTTT
TRBV19	TRBJ1-1	.	.	CASNHLPGTGNTEAFF	TGTGCCAGTAACCACCTACCCGGGACCGGGAACACTGAAGCTTTCTTT
TRBV6-1	TRBJ1-5	.	.	CASSPHRWNQPQHF	TGTGCCAGCAGCCCGCACCGCTGGAATCAGCCCCAGCATTTT
TRBV4-3	TRBJ2-7	few	TRBD2	CASSLSGASGRYEQYF	TGCGCCAGCAGTCTGAGCGGGGCTAGCGGGAGATACGAGCAGTACTTC
TRBV5-1	TRBJ2-2	few	TRBD2	CASKGSGGQGELFF	TGCGCCAGCAAGGGATCGGGAGGCCAAGGGGAGCTGTTTTTT
TRBV12-3/TRBV12-4	TRBJ2-3	many	TRBD1	CASSFSGGTDTQYF	TGTGCCAGCAGTTTTTCAGGGGGTACAGATACGCAGTATTTT
TRBV25-1	TRBJ2-7	many	TRBD2	CASSEPGLAGSYEQYF	TGTGCCAGCAGTGAACCCGGACTAGCGGGAAGTTACGAGCAGTACTTC
TRBV28	TRBJ1-1	few	.	CASSSSHIGRTEAFF	TGTGCCAGCAGTTCCTCCCACATAGGGCGGACTGAAGCTTTCTTT
TRBV13	TRBJ1-1	few	.	CASSLSRDMGSANTEAFF	TGTGCCAGCAGCTTATCGAGGGACATGGGAAGCGCTAACACTGAAGCTTTCTTT
TRBV7-2	TRBJ2-7	few	.	CASSPGRVENYEQYF	TGTGCCAGCAGCCCAGGCAGGGTGGAAAACTACGAGCAGTACTTC
TRBV9	TRBJ2-2	many	TRBD2	CASSVVAGGRSNNTGELFF	TGTGCCAGCAGCGTAGTCGCGGGGGGTAGGAGTAACAACACCGGGGAGCTGTTTTTT
TRBV24-1	TRBJ2-2	many	TRBD2	CATSDLGLAGRTGELFF	TGTGCCACCAGTGACTTAGGACTAGCGGGTCGCACCGGGGAGCTGTTTTTT
TRBV9	TRBJ1-6	many	.	CASSVGVRGNSPLHF	TGTGCCAGCAGCGTAGGGGTCAGGGGTAATTCACCCCTCCACTTT
TRBV6-2/TRBV6-3	TRBJ1-5	.	TRBD1	CASSYAGTGPYSNQPQHF	TGTGCCAGCAGTTATGCCGGGACAGGGCCTTATAGCAATCAGCCCCAGCATTTT
TRBV4-1	TRBJ2-3	many	.	CASSQGEWGSTDTQYF	TGCGCCAGCAGCCAAGGAGAATGGGGTAGCACAGATACGCAGTATTTT
TRBV18	TRBJ2-3	.	TRBD1	CASSPNFGQASKNTQYF	TGTGCCAGCTCACCCAATTTCGGACAGGCCTCCAAGAATACGCAGTATTTT
TRBV25-1	TRBJ1-1	.	.	CASSVTGSTEAFF	TGTGCCAGCAGTGTTACAGGGTCCACTGAAGCTTTCTTT
TRBV4-3	TRBJ2-7	few	.	CASSPGRGNSYEQYF	TGCGCCAGCAGCCCGGGGCGGGGAAACTCCTACGAGCAGTACTTC
TRBV3-1	TRBJ2-3	few	TRBD1	CASSPGTGGATQYF	TGTGCCAGCAGCCCGGGGACAGGCGGAGCCACGCAGTATTTT
TRBV6-6	TRBJ1-5	.	TRBD1	CASRWTGDQPQHF	TGTGCCAGCAGGTGGACAGGAGATCAGCCCCAGCATTTT
TRBV3-1	TRBJ1-1	few	.	CASSRLRQTNTEAFF	TGTGCCAGCAGCCGTCTCCGACAGACGAACACTGAAGCTTTCTTT
TRBV28	TRBJ1-1	many	TRBD1	CASSSKGAANTEAFF	TGTGCCAGCAGTTCAAAGGGGGCAGCGAACACTGAAGCTTTCTTT
TRBV19	TRBJ2-1	many	.	CASSKEGLSYNEQFF	TGTGCCAGTAGTAAGGAGGGTCTCTCCTACAATGAGCAGTTCTTC
TRBV19	TRBJ2-5	.	.	CASSTLRRGAQETQYF	TGTGCCAGTAGTACTTTGCGGCGCGGCGCACAAGAGACCCAGTACTTC
TRBV21-1	TRBJ2-7	.	.	CASSIYEQYF	TGTGCCAGCAGTATTTACGAGCAGTACTTC
TRBV7-8	TRBJ2-2	many	.	CASSPRVANTGELFF	TGTGCCAGCAGCCCTCGGGTTGCGAACACCGGGGAGCTGTTTTTT
TRBV18	TRBJ2-1	.	.	CASSLAGQNNNEQFF	TGTGCCAGCTCACTGGCGGGACAGAACAACAATGAGCAGTTCTTC
TRBV4-2	TRBJ1-1	.	TRBD1	CASSQEGQGAYTEAFF	TGTGCCAGCAGCCAAGAGGGACAGGGGGCCTACACTGAAGCTTTCTTT
TRBV29-1	TRBJ2-1	many	TRBD2	CSAPSSGGTWNEQFF	TGCAGCGCCCCGTCTAGCGGGGGAACTTGGAATGAGCAGTTCTTC
TRBV11-2	TRBJ1-1	many	.	CASSLDGGVLNTEAFF	TGTGCCAGCAGCTTAGATGGGGGGGTTTTGAACACTGAAGCTTTCTTT
TRBV7-2	TRBJ1-6	few	.	CASSLVFRGGSPLHF	TGTGCCAGCAGCTTAGTCTTTAGGGGGGGTTCACCCCTCCACTTT
TRBV5-1	TRBJ1-1	few	.	CASSLERSGYTEAFF	TGCGCCAGCAGCTTGGAAAGATCAGGGTACACTGAAGCTTTCTTT